These T cell receptor beta chains were read from a single sample in a study of beta chain features in type 1 diabetes. Measured with immunoSEQ multiplex PCR; TCRdb has only the in-frame clones, and not every one. The data show about 900,000 clones, roughly a sixth seen once. The sample taken for sequencing was naive CD4+ T cells from blood. These receptors were taken from a woman between 18 and 29 years old in good health. Each CDR3 is given without its conserved first and last residue. Not all rows give a size; the values are once, few, many and, for expanded clones, a class.

j_gene	abundance	v_gene	CDR3aa
TRBJ1-1	NA	TRBV6-4	ASSLRANTEAF
TRBJ2-1	NA	TRBV7-8	ATQVGRPGIRTKGNEQF
TRBJ1-1	few	TRBV10-3	AISEQGAPNTEAF
TRBJ2-3	NA	TRBV4-1	ASSLLPGSSTDTQY
TRBJ2-5	NA	TRBV7-9	ASRPYQETQY
TRBJ1-2	NA	TRBV6-1	ASSKRTRYGYT
TRBJ1-1	NA	TRBV14	ASSEQGNTEAF
TRBJ2-6	few	TRBV6-5	ASRTGFSGANVLT
TRBJ1-1	NA	TRBV9	ASSVEPWSTEAF
TRBJ1-2	NA	TRBV2	ASTPDRGSYGYT
TRBJ1-1	NA	TRBV4-3	ASSQQGLGNTEAF
TRBJ2-3	NA	TRBV5-4	ASSLFPDTQY
NA	few	TRBV7-2	ASSSTPYEQY
TRBJ2-3	NA	TRBV6-6	ASSRLALEHTDTQY
TRBJ2-3	NA	TRBV5-1	ASSLGLQTGRWKTDTQY
TRBJ2-3	NA	TRBV9	ASSVSRGSTDTQY
TRBJ2-7	NA	TRBV15	ATRTSGSYEQY
TRBJ2-2	NA	TRBV29-1	SVESPITGELF
TRBJ1-2	NA	TRBV7-2	ASSPGAGYGYT
TRBJ2-3	NA	TRBV5-1	ASSLAAGVKTDTQY
TRBJ2-1	NA	TRBV19	ASRNHGRANYNEQF
TRBJ2-3	few	TRBV7-2	ASSLGYTDTQY
TRBJ2-3	NA	TRBV4-3	ASSQGSVSAGTDTQY
TRBJ2-3	NA	TRBV2	ASSDIGFTQY
TRBJ2-2	NA	TRBV2	ASRLRWTAGELF
TRBJ2-7	NA	TRBV9	ASSVEDGATYEQY
TRBJ2-7	NA	TRBV6-1	ASSEPYEQY
TRBJ2-1	few	TRBV7-2	ASSLGTSGSNEQF
TRBJ2-2	NA	TRBV19	ASSNPGLNTGELF
TRBJ2-5	few	TRBV28	ADTQHRVHQETQY
TRBJ1-2	NA	TRBV27	ASRGQGLYGYT
TRBJ2-7	NA	TRBV6-6	ASSYSWTGVNEQY
TRBJ2-3	NA	TRBV19	ASSPPFTMPRRDTQY
TRBJ2-6	NA	TRBV7-2	ASSSPSGRILSGANVLT
TRBJ2-5	few	TRBV7-9	ASSLVSLRTTLYQETQY
TRBJ1-5	few	TRBV7-2	ASSPEYNQPQH
TRBJ2-1	few	TRBV5-4	ASRTLGTSGYNEQF
TRBJ2-1	NA	TRBV13	ASSRRIAGGDNEQF
TRBJ2-3	NA	TRBV10-2	ASSAPLDRAVDTQY
TRBJ1-2	NA	TRBV19	ASNGGTATANYGYT